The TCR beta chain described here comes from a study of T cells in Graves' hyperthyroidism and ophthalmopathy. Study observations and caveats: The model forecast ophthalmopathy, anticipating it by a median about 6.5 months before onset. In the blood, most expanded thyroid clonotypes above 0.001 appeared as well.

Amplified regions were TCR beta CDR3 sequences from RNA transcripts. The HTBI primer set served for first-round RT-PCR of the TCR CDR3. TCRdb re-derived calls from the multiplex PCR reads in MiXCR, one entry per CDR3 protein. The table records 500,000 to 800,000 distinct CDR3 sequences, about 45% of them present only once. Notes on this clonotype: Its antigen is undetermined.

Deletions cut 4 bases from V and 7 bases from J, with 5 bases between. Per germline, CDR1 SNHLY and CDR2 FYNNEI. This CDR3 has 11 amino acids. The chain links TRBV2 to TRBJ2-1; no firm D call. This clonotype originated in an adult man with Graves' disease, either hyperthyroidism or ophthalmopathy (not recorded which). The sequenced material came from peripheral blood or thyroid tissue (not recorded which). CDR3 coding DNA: TGTGCCAGCAGTGTACGGAATGAGCAGTTCTTC. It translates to CASSVRNEQFF. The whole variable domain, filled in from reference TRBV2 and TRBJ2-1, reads EPEVTQTPSHQVTQMGQEVILRCVPISNHLYFYWYRQILGQKVEFLVSFYNNEISEKSEIFDDQFSVERPDGSNFTLKIRSTKLEDSAMYFCASSVRNEQFFGPGTRLTVL.